The entry that follows covers one T cell receptor beta chain sequence. This entry belongs to a study of blood T cell repertoires in COVID-19. The cohort comprised adults aged 18 to 89 years residing in about two dozen US areas. Clones were sequenced by immunoSEQ multiplex PCR, and TCRdb holds only the in-frame ones, with some missing. Of fewer than 350,000 clones listed, roughly 90% are singletons. The CDR3 is 14 amino acids. The V and J ends lost 2 bases and 5 bases respectively, with 12 bases between them. The germline V gene encodes CDR1 SGHTA and CDR2 FQGNSA. The receptor's source is a woman aged 40 to 49 who had recovered from COVID-19. The chain has TRBV7-2 and TRBJ2-5; no clear D. Input material: PBMCs or T cells enriched from blood (not recorded which). The CDR3 DNA reads TGTGCCAGCAGCTTAAGTGCCAGTTGGGAGACCCAGTACTTC. Translation gives CASSLSASWETQYF.